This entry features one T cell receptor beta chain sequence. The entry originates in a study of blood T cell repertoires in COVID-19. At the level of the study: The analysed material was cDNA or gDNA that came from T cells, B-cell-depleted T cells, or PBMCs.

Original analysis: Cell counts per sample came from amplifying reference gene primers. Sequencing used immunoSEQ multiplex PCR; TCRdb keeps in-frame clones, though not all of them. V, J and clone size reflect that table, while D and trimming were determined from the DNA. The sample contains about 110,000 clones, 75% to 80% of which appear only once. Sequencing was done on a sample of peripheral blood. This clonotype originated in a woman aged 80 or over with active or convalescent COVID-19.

Here the CDR3 reads CASRLGLVETQYF. The CDR3 DNA reads as TGTGCCAGCAGACTTGGACTAGTGGAGACCCAGTACTTC. The chain couples TRBV28 to TRBJ2-5, with 7 bases matching TRBD2. The ends lost 6 bases at V and 5 bases at J; junction bases unmatched: 6. This CDR3 is 13 amino acids long. Germline-derived CDR1 and CDR2 are MDHEN and SYDVKM.